This T cell receptor (beta chain) was profiled in a study of blood T cell repertoires in COVID-19. Looking at the study overall: Researchers got acute and convalescent COVID-19 samples from the United States, Italy and Spain. T cells, B-cell-depleted T cells, or PBMCs provided the cDNA or gDNA that served as material.

Per the study methods: Reference gene primers were amplified, and this amplification served to estimate nucleated cell counts. Here immunoSEQ multiplex PCR was the method, and the copy in TCRdb shows in-frame clones only, minus some. V and J calls plus clone size are reproduced from that table; the DNA served to infer D and trimming. The table includes hundreds of thousands of clones, 80% to 90% detected once. J was trimmed by 4 bases and V by 4 bases; bases with no gene match: 9. The CDR3 length is 14 residues. Germline V gene data show CDR1 as GTSNPN and CDR2 as SVGIG (reference sequence). This chain uses TRBV30 with TRBJ2-7; 8 bases are shared with TRBD1. Sequencing was carried out using peripheral blood. This TCR was sampled from a woman younger than 45 with active or convalescent COVID-19. The CDR3 coding sequence is TGTGCCTGGAAGGATCCAGGGGGCAGATACGAGCAGTACTTC. This gives the protein CAWKDPGGRYEQYF. The variable domain in full, with the rest retrieved from reference TRBV30 and TRBJ2-7, is SQTIHQWPATLVQPVGSPLSLECTVEGTSNPNLYWYRQAAGRGLQLLFYSVGIGQISSEVPQNLSASRPQDRQFILSSKKLLLSDSGFYLCAWKDPGGRYEQYFGPGTRLTVT.